This T cell receptor (beta chain) appears in the sequencing data of a study of cytomegalovirus exposure and HLA in healthy donors. Study-level results: Among CMV-associated TCR beta chains, most appeared HLA-restricted in a later analysis. TCR beta V- and J-gene trimming was later associated with a missense DCLRE1C variant. Presence/absence results assume similar sequencing depth per donor, which may not hold.

Primers: 60 Vbeta forward and 13 Jbeta reverse. TCRdb's table, derived via immunoSEQ multiplex PCR, lists solely in-frame clones and lacks some. The sample includes about 110,000 clones, over 60% of them seen just once. Concerning this clone itself: Its matching antigen is unknown.

The sequence derives from a man aged 25 to 40 in good health and CMV-seropositive. Sequencing was carried out using PBMCs.

This CDR3 reads CASKSSGDIQETQYF. The DNA of the CDR3 is TGTGCCAGCAAGTCTAGCGGGGACATCCAAGAGACCCAGTACTTC. V and J are TRBV21-1 and TRBJ2-5; the table names TRBD2, a call not compared with the DNA. TRBV21-1 is reported as a pseudogene. This CDR3 comprises 15 residues.